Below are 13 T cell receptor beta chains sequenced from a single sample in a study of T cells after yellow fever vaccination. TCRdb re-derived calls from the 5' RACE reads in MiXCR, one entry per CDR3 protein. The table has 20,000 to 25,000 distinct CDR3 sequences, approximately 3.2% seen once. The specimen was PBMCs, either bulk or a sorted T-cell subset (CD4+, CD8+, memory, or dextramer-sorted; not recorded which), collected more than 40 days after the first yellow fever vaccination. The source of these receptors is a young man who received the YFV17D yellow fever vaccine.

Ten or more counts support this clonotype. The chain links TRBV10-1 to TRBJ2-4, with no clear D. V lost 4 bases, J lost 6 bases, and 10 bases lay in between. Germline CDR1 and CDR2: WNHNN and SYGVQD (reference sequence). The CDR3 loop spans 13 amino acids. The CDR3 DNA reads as TGCGCCAGCAGTGTAGGGATGGGAAACATTCAGTACTTC. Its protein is CASSVGMGNIQYF.

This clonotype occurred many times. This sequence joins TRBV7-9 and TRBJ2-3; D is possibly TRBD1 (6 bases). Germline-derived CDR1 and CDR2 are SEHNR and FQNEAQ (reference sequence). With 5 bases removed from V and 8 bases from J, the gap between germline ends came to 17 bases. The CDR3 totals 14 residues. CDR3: CASSQTGVGGTQYF. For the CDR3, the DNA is TGTGCCAGCAGCCAGACAGGAGTTGGTGGTACGCAGTATTTT.

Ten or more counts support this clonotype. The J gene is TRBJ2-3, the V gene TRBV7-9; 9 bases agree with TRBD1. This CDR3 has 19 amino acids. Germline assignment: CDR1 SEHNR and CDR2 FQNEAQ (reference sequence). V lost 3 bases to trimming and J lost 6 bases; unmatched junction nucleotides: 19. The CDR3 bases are TGTGCCAGCAGCTTTTCCTCAGCCTTTCCCGGGACAGGGCAGGATACGCAGTATTTT. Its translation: CASSFSSAFPGTGQDTQYF.

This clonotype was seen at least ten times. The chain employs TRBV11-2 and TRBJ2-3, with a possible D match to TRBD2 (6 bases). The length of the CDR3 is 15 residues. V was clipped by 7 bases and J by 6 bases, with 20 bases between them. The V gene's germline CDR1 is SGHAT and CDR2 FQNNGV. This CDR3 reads CASKARRGGFDTQYF. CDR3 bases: TGTGCCAGCAAAGCTCGGAGGGGCGGGTTTGATACGCAGTATTTT.

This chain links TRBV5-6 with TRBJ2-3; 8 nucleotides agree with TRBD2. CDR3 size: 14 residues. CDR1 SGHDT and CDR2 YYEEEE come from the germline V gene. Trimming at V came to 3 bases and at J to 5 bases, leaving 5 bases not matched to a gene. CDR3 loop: CASSSKRGRDTQYF. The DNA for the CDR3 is TGTGCCAGCAGCTCGAAGCGGGGGAGAGATACGCAGTATTTT. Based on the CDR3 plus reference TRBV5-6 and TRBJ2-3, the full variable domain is DAGVTQSPTHLIKTRGQQVTLRCSPKSGHDTVSWYQQALGQGPQFIFQYYEEEERQRGNFPDRFSGHQFPNYSSELNVNALLLGDSALYLCASSSKRGRDTQYFGPGTRLTVL.

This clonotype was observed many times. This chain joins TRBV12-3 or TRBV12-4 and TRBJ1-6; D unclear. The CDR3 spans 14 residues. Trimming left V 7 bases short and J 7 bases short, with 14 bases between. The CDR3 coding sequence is TGTGCCAGCACCGTGCTTCTAAGGAATTCACCCCTCCACTTT. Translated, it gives CASTVLLRNSPLHF.

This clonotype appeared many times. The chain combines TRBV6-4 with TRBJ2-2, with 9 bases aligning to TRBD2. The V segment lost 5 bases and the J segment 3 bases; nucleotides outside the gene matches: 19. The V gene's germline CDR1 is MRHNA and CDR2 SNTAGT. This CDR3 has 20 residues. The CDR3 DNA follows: TGTGCCAGCAGTCGGGAGGGGACTAGCTCTCTGCCTGGGGACACCGGGGAGCTGTTTTTT. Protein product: CASSREGTSSLPGDTGELFF.

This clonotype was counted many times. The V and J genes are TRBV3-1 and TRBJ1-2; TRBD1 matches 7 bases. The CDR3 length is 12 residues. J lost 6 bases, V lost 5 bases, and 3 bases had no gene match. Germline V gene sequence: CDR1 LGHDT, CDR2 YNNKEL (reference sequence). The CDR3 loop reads CASSEQGNGYTF. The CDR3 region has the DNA TGTGCCAGCAGCGAACAGGGGAATGGCTACACCTTC.

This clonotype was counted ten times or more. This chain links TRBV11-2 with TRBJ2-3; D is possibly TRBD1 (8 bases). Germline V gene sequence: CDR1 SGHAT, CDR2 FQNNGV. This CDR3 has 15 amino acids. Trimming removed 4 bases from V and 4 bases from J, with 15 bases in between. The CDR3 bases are TGTGCCAGCAGCTCCTACAGGGGGAGGGCAGATACGCAGTATTTT. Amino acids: CASSSYRGRADTQYF.

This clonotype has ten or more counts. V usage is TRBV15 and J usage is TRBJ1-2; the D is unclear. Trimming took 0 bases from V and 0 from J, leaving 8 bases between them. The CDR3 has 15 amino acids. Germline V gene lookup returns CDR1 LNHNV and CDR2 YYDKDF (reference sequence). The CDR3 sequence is CATSRDRNTNYGYTF. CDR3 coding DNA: TGTGCCACCAGCAGAGATAGGAATACTAACTATGGCTACACCTTC.

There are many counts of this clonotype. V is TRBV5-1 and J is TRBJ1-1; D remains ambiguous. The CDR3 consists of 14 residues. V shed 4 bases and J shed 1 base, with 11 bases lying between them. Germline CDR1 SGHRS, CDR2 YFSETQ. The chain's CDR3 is CASSAQERNTEAFF. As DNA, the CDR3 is TGCGCCAGCAGCGCCCAAGAAAGGAACACTGAAGCTTTCTTT.

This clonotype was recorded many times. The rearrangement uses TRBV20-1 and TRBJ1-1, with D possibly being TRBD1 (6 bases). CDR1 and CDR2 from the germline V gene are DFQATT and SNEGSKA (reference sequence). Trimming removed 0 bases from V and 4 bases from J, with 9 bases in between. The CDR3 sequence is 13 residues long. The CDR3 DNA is TGCAGTGCTAGAGACGGGGGCTTCACTGAAGCTTTCTTT. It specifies CSARDGGFTEAFF.

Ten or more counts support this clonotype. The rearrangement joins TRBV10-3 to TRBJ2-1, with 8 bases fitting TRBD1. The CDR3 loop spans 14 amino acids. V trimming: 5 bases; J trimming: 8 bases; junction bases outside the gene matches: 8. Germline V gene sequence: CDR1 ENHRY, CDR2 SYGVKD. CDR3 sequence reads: CAISRQGLTDEQFF. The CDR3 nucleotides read TGTGCCATCAGTAGACAGGGGTTGACCGATGAGCAGTTCTTC.